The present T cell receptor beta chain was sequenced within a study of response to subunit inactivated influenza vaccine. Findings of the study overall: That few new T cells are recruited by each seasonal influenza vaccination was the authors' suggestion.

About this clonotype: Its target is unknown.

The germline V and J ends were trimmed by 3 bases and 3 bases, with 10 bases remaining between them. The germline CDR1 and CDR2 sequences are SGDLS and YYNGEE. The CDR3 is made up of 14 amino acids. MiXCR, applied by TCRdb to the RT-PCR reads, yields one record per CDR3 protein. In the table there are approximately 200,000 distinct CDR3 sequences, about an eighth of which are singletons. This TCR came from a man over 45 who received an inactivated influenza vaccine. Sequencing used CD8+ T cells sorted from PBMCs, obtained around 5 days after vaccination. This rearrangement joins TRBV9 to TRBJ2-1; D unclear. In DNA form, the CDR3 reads TGTGCCAGCAGCGGCGGTATTGGCTACAATGAGCAGTTCTTC. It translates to CASSGGIGYNEQFF.